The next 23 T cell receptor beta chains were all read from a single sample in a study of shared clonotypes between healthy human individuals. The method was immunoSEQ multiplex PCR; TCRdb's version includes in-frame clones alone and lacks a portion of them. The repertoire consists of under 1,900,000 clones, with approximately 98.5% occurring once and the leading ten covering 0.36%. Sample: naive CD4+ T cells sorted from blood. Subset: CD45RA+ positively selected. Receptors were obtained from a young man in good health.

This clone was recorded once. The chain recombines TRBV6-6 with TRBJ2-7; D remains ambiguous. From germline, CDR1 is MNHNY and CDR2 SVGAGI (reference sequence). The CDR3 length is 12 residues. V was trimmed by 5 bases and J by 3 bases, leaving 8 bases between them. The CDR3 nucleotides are TGTGCCAGCAGTAAGGAACTCTACGAGCAGTACTTC. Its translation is CASSKELYEQYF.

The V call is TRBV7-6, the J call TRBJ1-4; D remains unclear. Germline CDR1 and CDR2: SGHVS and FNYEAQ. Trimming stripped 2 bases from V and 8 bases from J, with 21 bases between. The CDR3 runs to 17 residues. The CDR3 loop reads CASSLLTLGSVREKLFF. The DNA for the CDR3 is TGTGCCAGCAGCTTACTGACTCTCGGTTCAGTAAGGGAAAAACTGTTTTTT.

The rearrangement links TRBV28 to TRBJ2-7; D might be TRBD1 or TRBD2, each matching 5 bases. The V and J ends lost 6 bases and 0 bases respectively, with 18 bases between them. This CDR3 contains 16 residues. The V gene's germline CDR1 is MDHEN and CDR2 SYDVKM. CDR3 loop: CASRSWARGASYEQYF. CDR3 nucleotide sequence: TGTGCCAGCAGATCTTGGGCCCGAGGGGCCTCCTACGAGCAGTACTTC.

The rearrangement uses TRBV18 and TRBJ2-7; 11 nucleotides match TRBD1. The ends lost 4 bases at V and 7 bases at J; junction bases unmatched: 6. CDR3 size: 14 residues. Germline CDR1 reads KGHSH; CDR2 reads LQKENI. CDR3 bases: TGTGCCAGCTCACGCGGACAGGGGGCGTTTGAGCAGTACTTC. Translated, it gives CASSRGQGAFEQYF.

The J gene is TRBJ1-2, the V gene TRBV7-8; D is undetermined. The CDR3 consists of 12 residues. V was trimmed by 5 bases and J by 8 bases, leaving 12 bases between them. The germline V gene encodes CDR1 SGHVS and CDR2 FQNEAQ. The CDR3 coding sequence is TGTGCCAGCAGCCTAGGGTTGGAGGGCTACACCTTC. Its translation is CASSLGLEGYTF.

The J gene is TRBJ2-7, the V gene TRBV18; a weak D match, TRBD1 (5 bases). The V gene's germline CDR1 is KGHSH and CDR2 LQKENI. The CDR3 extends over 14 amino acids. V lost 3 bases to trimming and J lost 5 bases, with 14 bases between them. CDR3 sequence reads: CASSPFLQANEQYF. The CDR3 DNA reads TGTGCCAGCTCACCTTTCTTACAGGCTAACGAGCAGTACTTC.

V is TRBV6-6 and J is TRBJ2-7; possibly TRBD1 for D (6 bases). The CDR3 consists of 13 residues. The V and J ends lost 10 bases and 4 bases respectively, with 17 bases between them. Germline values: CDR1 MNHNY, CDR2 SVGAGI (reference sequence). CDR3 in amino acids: CATRQVAVYEQYF. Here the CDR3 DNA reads TGTGCCACAAGACAGGTGGCGGTATACGAGCAGTACTTC.

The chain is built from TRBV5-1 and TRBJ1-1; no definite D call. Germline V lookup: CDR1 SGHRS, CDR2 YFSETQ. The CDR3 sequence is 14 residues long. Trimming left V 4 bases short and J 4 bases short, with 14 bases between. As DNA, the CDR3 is TGCGCCAGCAGCCTCAAGGGAGGTAGCACTGAAGCTTTCTTT. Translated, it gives CASSLKGGSTEAFF.

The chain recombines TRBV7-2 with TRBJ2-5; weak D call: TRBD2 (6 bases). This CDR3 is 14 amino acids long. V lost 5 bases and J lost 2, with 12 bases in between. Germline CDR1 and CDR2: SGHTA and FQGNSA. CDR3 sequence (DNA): TGTGCCAGCAGCCGACGGGGGATTCAAGAGACCCAGTACTTC. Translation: CASSRRGIQETQYF.

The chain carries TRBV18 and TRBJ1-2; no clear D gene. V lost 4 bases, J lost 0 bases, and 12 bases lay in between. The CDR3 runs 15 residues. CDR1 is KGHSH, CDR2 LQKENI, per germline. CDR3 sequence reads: CASSLGRTANYGYTF. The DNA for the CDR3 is TGTGCCAGCTCACTCGGACGTACCGCTAACTATGGCTACACCTTC.

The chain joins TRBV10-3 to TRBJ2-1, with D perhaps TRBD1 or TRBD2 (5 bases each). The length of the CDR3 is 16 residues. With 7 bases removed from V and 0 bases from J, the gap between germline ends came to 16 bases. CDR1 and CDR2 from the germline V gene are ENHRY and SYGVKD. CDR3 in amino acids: CAIKPDRDHSYNEQFF. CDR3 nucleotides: TGTGCCATCAAACCCGACCGGGACCACTCCTACAATGAGCAGTTCTTC.

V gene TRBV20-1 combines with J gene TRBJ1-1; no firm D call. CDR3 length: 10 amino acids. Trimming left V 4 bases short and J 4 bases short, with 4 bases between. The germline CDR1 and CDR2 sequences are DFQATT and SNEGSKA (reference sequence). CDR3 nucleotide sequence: TGCAGTGCTAAGGCCACTGAAGCTTTCTTT. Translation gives CSAKATEAFF.

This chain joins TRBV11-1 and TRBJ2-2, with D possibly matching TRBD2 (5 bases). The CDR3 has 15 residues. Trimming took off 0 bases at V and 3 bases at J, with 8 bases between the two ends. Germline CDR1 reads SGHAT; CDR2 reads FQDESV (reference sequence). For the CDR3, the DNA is TGTGCCAGCAGCTTAGCCGGGATCTACACCGGGGAGCTGTTTTTT. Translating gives CASSLAGIYTGELFF.

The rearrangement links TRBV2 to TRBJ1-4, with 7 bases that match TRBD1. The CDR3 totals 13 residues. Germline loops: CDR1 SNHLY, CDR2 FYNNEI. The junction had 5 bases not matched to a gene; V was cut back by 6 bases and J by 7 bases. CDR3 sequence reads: CASRARTGEKLFF. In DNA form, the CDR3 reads TGTGCCAGCAGGGCCCGGACAGGTGAAAAACTGTTTTTT.

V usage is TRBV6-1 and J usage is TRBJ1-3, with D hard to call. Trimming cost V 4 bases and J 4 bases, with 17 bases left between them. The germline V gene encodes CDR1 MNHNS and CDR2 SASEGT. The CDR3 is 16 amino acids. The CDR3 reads CASSALAGLLGNTIYF. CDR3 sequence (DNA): TGTGCCAGCAGTGCTCTAGCAGGATTACTAGGAAACACCATATATTTT.

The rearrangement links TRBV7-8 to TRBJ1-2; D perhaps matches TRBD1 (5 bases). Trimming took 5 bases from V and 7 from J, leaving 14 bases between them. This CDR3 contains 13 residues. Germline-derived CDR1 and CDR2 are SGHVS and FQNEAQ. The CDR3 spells CASSPAGLGGYTF. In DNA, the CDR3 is TGTGCCAGCAGCCCTGCAGGGTTGGGTGGCTACACCTTC. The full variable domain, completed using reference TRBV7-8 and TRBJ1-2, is GAGVSQSPRYKVAKRGQDVALRCDPISGHVSLFWYQQALGQGPEFLTYFQNEAQLDKSGLPSDRFFAERPEGSVSTLKIQRTQQEDSAVYLCASSPAGLGGYTFGSGTRLTVV.

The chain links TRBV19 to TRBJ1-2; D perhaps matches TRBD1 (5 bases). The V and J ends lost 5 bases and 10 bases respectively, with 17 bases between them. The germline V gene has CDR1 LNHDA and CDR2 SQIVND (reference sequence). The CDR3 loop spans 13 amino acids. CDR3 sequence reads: CASSPQFWDHYTF. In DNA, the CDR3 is TGTGCCAGTAGTCCTCAGTTCTGGGACCACTACACCTTC.

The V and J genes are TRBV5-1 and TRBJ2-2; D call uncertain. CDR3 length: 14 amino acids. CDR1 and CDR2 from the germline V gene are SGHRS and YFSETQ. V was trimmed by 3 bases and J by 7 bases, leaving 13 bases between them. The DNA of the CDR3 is TGCGCCAGCAGCTCCCGCCAGTGGGGCGGGGAGCTGTTTTTT. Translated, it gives CASSSRQWGGELFF.

Here the CDR3 reads CASSSLTDTQYF. The CDR3 DNA reads as TGTGCCAGCAGCTCCTTGACAGATACGCAGTATTTT. The V gene is TRBV5-6, the J gene TRBJ2-3; D is uncertain. From germline, CDR1 is SGHDT and CDR2 YYEEEE. With 3 bases removed from V and 3 bases from J, the gap between germline ends came to 5 bases. The CDR3 spans 12 residues. The complete variable domain, with remaining parts taken from reference TRBV5-6 and TRBJ2-3, reads DAGVTQSPTHLIKTRGQQVTLRCSPKSGHDTVSWYQQALGQGPQFIFQYYEEEERQRGNFPDRFSGHQFPNYSSELNVNALLLGDSALYLCASSSLTDTQYFGPGTRLTVL.

In DNA, the CDR3 is TGTGCCAGCAGCCCTGTACTAGCGAGGGAGACCCAGTACTTC. Protein: CASSPVLARETQYF. The rearrangement joins TRBV5-4 to TRBJ2-5; 7 positions match TRBD2. Germline CDR1 SGHNT, CDR2 YYREEE (reference sequence). The junction had 8 bases not matched to a gene; V was cut back by 4 bases and J by 5 bases. The CDR3 spans 14 residues.

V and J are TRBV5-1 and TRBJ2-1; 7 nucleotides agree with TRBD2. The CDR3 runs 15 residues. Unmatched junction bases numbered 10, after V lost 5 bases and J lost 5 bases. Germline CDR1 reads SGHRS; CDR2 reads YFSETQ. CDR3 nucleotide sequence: TGCGCCAGCAGAGCCCAGACTAGCCTAGACAATGAGCAGTTCTTC. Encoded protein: CASRAQTSLDNEQFF.

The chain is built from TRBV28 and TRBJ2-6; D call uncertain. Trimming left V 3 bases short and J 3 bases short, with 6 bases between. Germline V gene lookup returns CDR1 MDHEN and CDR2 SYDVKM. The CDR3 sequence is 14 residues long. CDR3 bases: TGTGCCAGCAGTTTCTCTTATGGGGCCAACGTCCTGACTTTC. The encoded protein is CASSFSYGANVLTF.

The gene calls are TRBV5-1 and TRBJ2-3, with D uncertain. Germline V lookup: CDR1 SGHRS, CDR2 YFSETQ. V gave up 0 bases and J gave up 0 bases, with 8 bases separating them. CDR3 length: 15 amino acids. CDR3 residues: CASSLVDTSTDTQYF. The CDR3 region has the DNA TGCGCCAGCAGCTTGGTAGATACTAGCACAGATACGCAGTATTTT.